This T cell receptor (beta chain) was obtained from a study of regulatory T cells in long-lasting Graves disease. Combining iRepertoire HTBI primers with Arm-PCR of CDR3 regions, the authors built TCR beta libraries. TCRdb itself ran the multiplex PCR reads through MiXCR, one entry per CDR3 protein. The table includes around 460,000 distinct CDR3 sequences, about 14% detected once. The length of the CDR3 is 16 residues. Trimming removed 0 bases at V and 6 bases at J, with 14 bases between. The germline V gene has CDR1 LGHDT and CDR2 YNNKEL (reference sequence). Regarding time point: newly diagnosed GD, antithyroid drugs for less than 3 months. Scientists built the TCR library using RNA that was extracted from PBMCs. A further study also used this sample, focusing on T cells in Graves' hyperthyroidism and ophthalmopathy. That paper notes: If no ophthalmopathy progression occurred within 18 months, Graves' hyperthyroidism was stable. Newly diagnosed hyperthyroidism patients aged 18 to 65 years had disease lasting under 2 months. It was uncontrolled infection, other autoimmune disease, pregnancy or lactation that excluded patients.

The material was peripheral blood mononuclear cells (PBMCs), obtained at new diagnosis, from a patient treated with antithyroid drugs. V usage is TRBV3-1 and J usage is TRBJ2-2, with D possibly matching TRBD2 (5 bases). This clonotype was obtained from a woman aged 50 to 60 with Graves disease. The CDR3 DNA sequence: TGTGCCAGCAGCCAAGACCTGGCGAGGGTAGCCGGGGAGCTGTTTTTT. As protein: CASSQDLARVAGELFF. Supplemented by reference TRBV3-1 and TRBJ2-2, the full variable domain reads DTAVSQTPKYLVTQMGNDKSIKCEQNLGHDTMYWYKQDSKKFLKIMFSYNNKELIINETVPNRFSPKSPDKAHLNLHINSLELGDSAVYFCASSQDLARVAGELFFGEGSRLTVL.